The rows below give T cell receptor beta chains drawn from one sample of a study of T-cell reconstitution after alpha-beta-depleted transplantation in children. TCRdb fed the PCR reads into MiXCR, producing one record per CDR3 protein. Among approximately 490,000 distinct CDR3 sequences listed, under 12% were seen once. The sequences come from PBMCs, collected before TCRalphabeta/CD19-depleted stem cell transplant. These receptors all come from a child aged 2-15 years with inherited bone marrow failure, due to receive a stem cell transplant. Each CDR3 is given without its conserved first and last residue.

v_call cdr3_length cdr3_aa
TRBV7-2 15 ASSLVSTEAFYNEQF
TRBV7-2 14 ASSPLAASNTGELF
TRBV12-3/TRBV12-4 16 ASSHWGPGQGPADTQY
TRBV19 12 ASSIRTSSYEQY
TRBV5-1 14 ASSLGHSGVGYGYT
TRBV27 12 ASSLPNRGAEQY
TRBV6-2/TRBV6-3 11 ASSRTEFHEEY
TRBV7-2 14 ASSSPLGARSYEQY
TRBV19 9 ASSVGQKAF
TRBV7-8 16 ASSLTALLREHTGELF
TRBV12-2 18 ASRVSRDREAYTNTGELF
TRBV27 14 ASSRRHRDINEKLF
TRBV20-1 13 SARETQGTQGKLF
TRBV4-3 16 ASSQDRAGQGAQETQY
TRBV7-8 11 ASSFLIRETQY
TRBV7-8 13 ASSLASGLNTEAF
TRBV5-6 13 ASSLLELANNEQF
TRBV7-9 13 ASSQGAGNTGELF
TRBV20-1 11 SARKQSTDTQY
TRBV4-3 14 ASSQDFRALNTEAF
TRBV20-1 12 SAAPTASADTIY
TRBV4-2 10 ASSQDRTEAF
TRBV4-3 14 ASSQEPTGVGETQY
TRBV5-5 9 ASSLTVEQY
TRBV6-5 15 ASSYGWLAGSKETQY
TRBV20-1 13 SASPRPIYYNEQF
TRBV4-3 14 ASSQDRQGWTGELF
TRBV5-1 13 ASSSYDRGNTEAF
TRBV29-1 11 SVGGGDTYEQY
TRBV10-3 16 AISESQGRGRQKNGYT
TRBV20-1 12 SAREGASSYEQY
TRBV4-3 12 ASSQGTGGEKLF
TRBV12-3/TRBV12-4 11 ASSLGPGGPQH
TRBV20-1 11 SASQGGNQPQH
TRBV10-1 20 ASRIFGNRGEGSGRRDNEQF
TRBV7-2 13 ASSQPGLAAYEQY
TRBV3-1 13 ASSQGPGLDSPLH
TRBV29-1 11 SVEEGAPYEQY
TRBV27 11 ASSPVAGDEQF
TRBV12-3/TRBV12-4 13 ASSLDSRGFDEQF
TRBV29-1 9 SAEDTGELF